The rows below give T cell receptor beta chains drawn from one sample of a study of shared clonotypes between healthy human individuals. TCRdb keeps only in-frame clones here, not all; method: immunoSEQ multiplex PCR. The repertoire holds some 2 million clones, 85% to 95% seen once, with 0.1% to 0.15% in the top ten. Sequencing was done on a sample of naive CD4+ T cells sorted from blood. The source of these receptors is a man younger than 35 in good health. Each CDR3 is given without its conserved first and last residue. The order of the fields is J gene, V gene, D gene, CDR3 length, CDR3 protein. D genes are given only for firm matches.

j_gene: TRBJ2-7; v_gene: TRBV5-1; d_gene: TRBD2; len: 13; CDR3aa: ASSLDGLAGVEQY
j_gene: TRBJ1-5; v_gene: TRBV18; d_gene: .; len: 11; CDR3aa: ASQDNSNQPQH
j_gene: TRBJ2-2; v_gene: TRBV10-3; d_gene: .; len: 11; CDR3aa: AISGDQVGELF
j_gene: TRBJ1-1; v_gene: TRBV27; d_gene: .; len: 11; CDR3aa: ASSRRENTEAF
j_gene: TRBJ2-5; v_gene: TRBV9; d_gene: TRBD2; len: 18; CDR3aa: ASSVGLMERGGSAGETQY
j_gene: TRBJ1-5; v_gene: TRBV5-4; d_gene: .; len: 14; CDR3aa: ASSFGGRYSNQPQH
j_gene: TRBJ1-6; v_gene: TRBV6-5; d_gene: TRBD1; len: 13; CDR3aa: ASSYGQGGYSPLH
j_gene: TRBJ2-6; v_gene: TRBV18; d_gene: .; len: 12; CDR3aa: ASSPAAGANVLT
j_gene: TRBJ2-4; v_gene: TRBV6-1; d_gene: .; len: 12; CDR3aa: ASSELSTVSIQY
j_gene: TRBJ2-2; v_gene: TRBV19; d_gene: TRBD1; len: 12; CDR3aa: ASDDRGQPGELF